This passage covers 8 T cell receptor beta chains from one sample sequenced in a study of low-dose radiotherapy and immunotherapy resistance in tumors. Time point reported: after trial treatment. The treatment here: LDRT plus nivolumab, ipilimumab, low-dose cyclophosphamide and aspirin (RACIN trial). Primers targeting TRAV and TRBV primed first-strand cDNA, covering alpha and beta chains. TCR amplification ran 15 to 25 PCR cycles using constant-region and V-primer adapter primers. TCRdb independently ran MiXCR on the reads; one entry per CDR3 protein. The sample holds nearly 60,000 distinct CDR3 sequences, around a quarter seen once. This specimen was PBMCs, taken after low-dose radiotherapy plus immunotherapy. These TCRs come from a male donor with prostate cancer.

Of note for this clonotype: A far larger clone lies a single base away; this is likely a read error. J is TRBJ1-3 and V is TRBV5-8; D gene unclear. V was clipped by 3 bases and J by 0 bases, with 16 bases between them. This CDR3 has 17 residues. In germline, CDR1 is SGHTS, CDR2 YDEGEE. The CDR3 DNA is TGTGCCAGCAGCTCCCGACGGGATGAAGTCTCTGGAAACACCATATATTTT. As protein: CASSSRRDEVSGNTIYF. Full variable domain (outside the CDR3, taken from reference TRBV5-8 and TRBJ1-3): EAGVTQSPTHLIKTRGQQATLRCSPISGHTSVYWYQQALGLGLQFLLWYDEGEERNRGNFPPRFSGRQFPNYSSELNVNALELEDSALYLCASSSRRDEVSGNTIYFGEGSWLTVV.

This chain links TRBV13 with TRBJ2-7, with 16 bases identical to TRBD2. The trim removed 5 bases at V and 3 bases at J, leaving 7 bases unmatched. Germline CDR1 reads PRHDT; CDR2 reads FYEKMQ (reference sequence). The CDR3 sequence is 17 residues long. CDR3 DNA: TGTGCCAGCAGCCAGGGGACTAGCGGGGGGGCCCACTACGAGCAGTACTTC. Its protein product is CASSQGTSGGAHYEQYF.

In this sample, this clonotype turned up once. The rearrangement joins TRBV11-2 to TRBJ2-1, with TRBD2 as a possible D gene (6 bases). Germline V CDR1 and CDR2: SGHAT, FQNNGV. Trimming shortened V by 4 bases and J by 1 base, and 17 bases separated the two germline ends. The CDR3 length is 17 residues. The CDR3 loop is CASSSRPGLLSYNEQFF. The CDR3 DNA is TGTGCCAGCAGCTCGAGACCGGGACTGCTTTCCTACAATGAGCAGTTCTTC.

This clonotype was counted many times. The V and J genes are TRBV2 and TRBJ2-2, with TRBD2 identical over 12 bases. Trimming removed 8 bases from V and 4 bases from J; junction bases left unmatched: 5. This CDR3 contains 15 residues. CDR1 and CDR2 (germline): SNHLY, FYNNEI. The CDR3 DNA follows: TGTGCCAGCGTTGGACTAGCGGGACCCACCGGGGAGCTGTTTTTT. Translated, it gives CASVGLAGPTGELFF.

This clonotype was observed many times. This rearrangement joins TRBV5-1 to TRBJ2-7; D possibly uses TRBD1 or TRBD2 (5 bases each). The V and J ends lost 4 bases and 6 bases respectively, with 8 bases between them. The CDR3 spans 11 residues. The germline V gene has CDR1 SGHRS and CDR2 YFSETQ. CDR3 amino acids: CASSGGSEQYF. The CDR3 DNA reads as TGCGCCAGCAGCGGGGGAAGCGAGCAGTACTTC.

In this sample, this clonotype turned up many times. V is TRBV7-8 and J is TRBJ2-1; TRBD2 matches 10 bases. Germline V lookup: CDR1 SGHVS, CDR2 FQNEAQ. V trimming: 4 bases; J trimming: 8 bases; junction bases outside the gene matches: 11. This CDR3 is built from 16 residues. The CDR3: CASSSRQRGGHDEQFF. The DNA for the CDR3 is TGTGCCAGCAGCTCCCGACAGCGGGGGGGCCACGATGAGCAGTTCTTC. The variable domain in full, with the rest retrieved from reference TRBV7-8 and TRBJ2-1, is GAGVSQSPRYKVAKRGQDVALRCDPISGHVSLFWYQQALGQGPEFLTYFQNEAQLDKSGLPSDRFFAERPEGSVSTLKIQRTQQEDSAVYLCASSSRQRGGHDEQFFGPGTRLTVL.

This clonotype was found many times. The CDR3 region has the DNA TGTGCCAGCAGTACGTTACTAGCGGGAGCATACAATGAGCAGTTCTTC. It encodes CASSTLLAGAYNEQFF. The rearrangement uses TRBV28 and TRBJ2-1; TRBD2 aligns across 11 bases. The CDR3 sequence is 16 residues long. The V segment lost 5 bases and the J segment 4 bases; nucleotides outside the gene matches: 7. Germline CDR1 reads MDHEN; CDR2 reads SYDVKM.

The V gene is TRBV28, the J gene TRBJ2-2; TRBD2 matches at 8 bases. CDR3 length equals 14 residues. V shed 10 bases, J shed 5 bases, and the junction held 9 bases outside the gene matches. Per germline, CDR1 MDHEN and CDR2 SYDVKM. The CDR3 nucleotides are TGTGCCAACAAGCCCTCTAGCGGGACCGGGGAGCTGTTTTTT. Its translation is CANKPSSGTGELFF. Combining the CDR3 with reference TRBV28 and TRBJ2-2 gives the whole variable domain DVKVTQSSRYLVKRTGEKVFLECVQDMDHENMFWYRQDPGLGLRLIYFSYDVKMKEKGDIPEGYSVSREKKERFSLILESASTNQTSMYLCANKPSSGTGELFFGEGSRLTVL.